Below, 9 T cell receptor beta chains from the same sample are listed, as sequenced in a study of blood T cell repertoires in COVID-19. Generated by immunoSEQ multiplex PCR, the TCRdb table keeps only in-frame clones and is missing some. The sample has under 300,000 clones, approximately 83% seen once. Input material: peripheral blood. The origin of the receptors is a human donor in a cohort sampled during active COVID-19.

This chain connects TRBV27 to TRBJ2-3, with 8 bases lining up with TRBD2. J lost 4 bases, V lost 4 bases, and 7 bases had no gene match. CDR1 MNHEY and CDR2 SMNVEV come from the germline V gene (reference sequence). The CDR3 contains 15 residues. DNA for the CDR3: TGTGCCAGCAGTTCCCGGACTAGCTTCCCAGATACGCAGTATTTT. Translated: CASSSRTSFPDTQYF.

The J gene is TRBJ2-4, the V gene TRBV20-1; TRBD1 might be the D (6 bases). Trimming left V 3 bases short and J 1 base short, with 16 bases between. Per germline, CDR1 DFQATT and CDR2 SNEGSKA (reference sequence). The CDR3 sequence is 16 residues long. CDR3 sequence (DNA): TGCAGTGCTAGTGGGGGACAACTAAAGGCCAAAAACATTCAGTACTTC. Translating it yields CSASGGQLKAKNIQYF.

The chain uses TRBV4-3 and TRBJ1-6; tentatively, D is TRBD1 (5 bases). The germline CDR1 and CDR2 sequences are LGHNA and YSLEER. The CDR3 loop spans 15 amino acids. Trimming left V 0 bases short and J 7 bases short, with 10 bases between. The CDR3 DNA reads as TGCGCCAGCAGCCAAGATTCAGGGATGAATTCACCCCTCCACTTT. It is translated as CASSQDSGMNSPLHF.

The V gene is TRBV30, the J gene TRBJ1-1; D is unresolved. The CDR3 runs 15 residues. The germline V gene encodes CDR1 GTSNPN and CDR2 SVGIG (reference sequence). V was shortened by 4 bases and J by 1 base, with 16 bases between the two germline ends. The CDR3 reads CAWNEGVISNTEAFF. The DNA of the CDR3 is TGTGCCTGGAATGAGGGAGTTATTTCGAACACTGAAGCTTTCTTT.

The chain combines TRBV6-5 with TRBJ2-1; D gene uncertain. The V gene lost 7 bases and the J gene lost 0 bases, with 10 bases spanning the gap. Germline V gives CDR1 MNHEY, CDR2 SVGAGI. The CDR3 is 14 amino acids. CDR3 protein: CASIGLDSYNEQFF. The CDR3 nucleotides are TGTGCCAGCATCGGGTTGGACTCCTACAATGAGCAGTTCTTC.

CDR3 amino acids: CASSYGSNQPQHF. The CDR3 DNA sequence: TGTGCCAGCAGTTATGGTAGTAACCAGCCCCAGCATTTT. This rearrangement joins TRBV6-2 or TRBV6-3 to TRBJ1-5; D gene uncertain. The CDR3 is 13 amino acids. Between the trimmed V and J ends, which lost 3 bases and 7 bases, there was a span of 10 bases. Germline loops: CDR1 MNHEY, CDR2 SVGEGT.

This chain links TRBV10-2 with TRBJ2-7; D may be TRBD2 (5 bases). The CDR3 is 14 residues long. V lost 8 bases and J lost 1, with 15 bases in between. Germline-derived CDR1 and CDR2 are WSHSY and SAAADI. The CDR3: CASLGEDVSYEQYF. As DNA, the CDR3 is TGCGCCAGCCTGGGAGAGGACGTATCCTACGAGCAGTACTTC.

The chain carries TRBV7-9 and TRBJ1-1; D gene ambiguous. V was shortened by 5 bases and J by 0 bases, with 7 bases between the two germline ends. The CDR3 sequence is 13 residues long. Germline-derived CDR1 and CDR2 are SEHNR and FQNEAQ (reference sequence). CDR3 region: CASSQEMNTEAFF. The CDR3 DNA is TGTGCCAGCAGCCAAGAGATGAACACTGAAGCTTTCTTT.

The chain recombines TRBV5-6 with TRBJ2-3; the D gene is possibly TRBD1 (5 bases). Trimming took 0 bases from V and 9 from J, leaving 11 bases between them. The CDR3 runs 13 residues. Germline V lookup: CDR1 SGHDT, CDR2 YYEEEE. Written as DNA, the CDR3 is TGTGCCAGCAGCTTGGTAGGGGAAGGCACGCAGTATTTT. It translates to CASSLVGEGTQYF.